Listed below are T cell receptor beta chains from one sample, sequenced in a study of preoperative IRX-2 immunotherapy in early breast cancer. Measured with immunoSEQ multiplex PCR; TCRdb has only the in-frame clones, and not every one. The sample holds 2,800 or so clones, roughly 80% seen once. The input for sequencing was tumor tissue, taken after IRX-2 immunotherapy. These receptors were obtained from a human donor with breast cancer. Each CDR3 is given with its conserved first and last residue. D genes are given only for firm matches. Not all rows give a size; the values are once, few, many and, for expanded clones, a class.

d_call: .
clone_size: .
j_call: TRBJ1-1
v_call: TRBV6-8
cdr3_nt: TGTGCCAGCAGACGGATCAAGGGACACCGCATGAACACTGAAGCTTTCTTT
cdr3_aa: CASRRIKGHRMNTEAFF

d_call: .
clone_size: .
j_call: TRBJ2-7
v_call: TRBV6-8
cdr3_nt: TGTGCCAGCAGCTTTACGGGGACCGGGGCCTACGAGCAGTACTTC
cdr3_aa: CASSFTGTGAYEQYF

d_call: .
clone_size: .
j_call: TRBJ1-5
v_call: TRBV28
cdr3_nt: TGTGCCAGCAGTTTATGGGCAGGTGGGAGCAATCAGCCCCAGCATTTT
cdr3_aa: CASSLWAGGSNQPQHF

d_call: .
clone_size: .
j_call: TRBJ2-7
v_call: TRBV6-8
cdr3_nt: TGTGCCAGCAGTTACCATGAATCTACAGGGAACGAGCAGTACTTC
cdr3_aa: CASSYHESTGNEQYF

d_call: TRBD2
clone_size: .
j_call: TRBJ2-3
v_call: TRBV19
cdr3_nt: TGTGCCAGCAGGCGGAGCGGGGAACCCACAGATACGCAGTATTTT
cdr3_aa: CASRRSGEPTDTQYF

d_call: .
clone_size: .
j_call: TRBJ1-6
v_call: TRBV1
cdr3_nt: TGCGCCAGCAGCCAGGAGGACAACTCCTATAATTCACCCCTCCACTTT
cdr3_aa: CASSQEDNSYNSPLHF

d_call: .
clone_size: once
j_call: TRBJ1-6
v_call: TRBV6-8
cdr3_nt: TGTGCCAGCAGTTACCGCGGGGCTGAATTTAATTCACCCCTCCACTTT
cdr3_aa: CASSYRGAEFNSPLHF

d_call: TRBD1
clone_size: .
j_call: TRBJ2-5
v_call: TRBV29-1
cdr3_nt: TGCAGCTCCGGGGGACAGGCCCAAGAGACCCAGTACTTC
cdr3_aa: CSSGGQAQETQYF

d_call: .
clone_size: .
j_call: TRBJ2-7
v_call: TRBV14
cdr3_nt: TGTGCCAGCAGCCAAAGCCACCGGCCAAGTCCCATCTACGAGCAGTACTTC
cdr3_aa: CASSQSHRPSPIYEQYF

d_call: .
clone_size: .
j_call: TRBJ1-1
v_call: TRBV6-8
cdr3_nt: TGTGCCAGCAGTTTCCTTGGGGGCACTGAAGCTTTCTTT
cdr3_aa: CASSFLGGTEAFF

d_call: .
clone_size: .
j_call: TRBJ2-7
v_call: TRBV11-3
cdr3_nt: TGTGCCAGCAGCCATGAAGTACGGGATCCTTACGAGCAGTACTTC
cdr3_aa: CASSHEVRDPYEQYF

d_call: .
clone_size: .
j_call: TRBJ2-3
v_call: TRBV6-8
cdr3_nt: TGTGCCAGTGTACCGGGACAAACCACAGATACGCAGTATTTT
cdr3_aa: CASVPGQTTDTQYF

d_call: .
clone_size: medium-sized
j_call: TRBJ2-3
v_call: TRBV18
cdr3_nt: TGTGCCAGCTCTGTCTCGCGGGGCGGGACGCAGTATTTT
cdr3_aa: CASSVSRGGTQYF

d_call: .
clone_size: .
j_call: TRBJ2-1
v_call: TRBV6-8
cdr3_nt: TGTGCCATCAGTAAAGGGCCAAGAAACAATGAGCAGTTCTTC
cdr3_aa: CAISKGPRNNEQFF

d_call: TRBD2
clone_size: .
j_call: TRBJ2-2
v_call: TRBV28
cdr3_nt: TGTGCCAGCAGTTCCACTAGCGGGCTGAGCACCGGGGAGCTGTTTTTT
cdr3_aa: CASSSTSGLSTGELFF

d_call: TRBD2
clone_size: .
j_call: TRBJ2-7
v_call: TRBV15
cdr3_nt: TGTGCCACCAGCAGAGATCGATTAGCGGGAGCCCTCTACGAGCAGTACTTC
cdr3_aa: CATSRDRLAGALYEQYF

d_call: .
clone_size: .
j_call: TRBJ1-1
v_call: TRBV11-3
cdr3_nt: TGTGCCAGCAGCGCAAACAGGGATGCGTCCACTGAAGCTTTCTTT
cdr3_aa: CASSANRDASTEAFF

d_call: TRBD2
clone_size: .
j_call: TRBJ2-7
v_call: TRBV30
cdr3_nt: TGTGCCTGGAGTGTACGAAGCGGGAGGGCCGAGCAGTACTTC
cdr3_aa: CAWSVRSGRAEQYF

d_call: TRBD2
clone_size: few
j_call: TRBJ2-2
v_call: TRBV6-8
cdr3_nt: TGTGCCAGCAGTTACGGACGTAGCGGGGGACCCGGGGAGCTGTTTTTT
cdr3_aa: CASSYGRSGGPGELFF

d_call: TRBD1
clone_size: once
j_call: TRBJ2-6
v_call: TRBV6-7
cdr3_nt: TGTGCCAGCTCGGGACAGGGCCTCTCTGGGGCCAACGTCCTGACTTTC
cdr3_aa: CASSGQGLSGANVLTF

d_call: TRBD1
clone_size: .
j_call: TRBJ2-7
v_call: TRBV6-8
cdr3_nt: TGTGCCAGCAGTTACCCGACAGGGGCTCGGCAGTACTTC
cdr3_aa: CASSYPTGARQYF

d_call: .
clone_size: .
j_call: TRBJ1-2
v_call: TRBV16
cdr3_nt: TGTGCCAGCAGCCCCCAGGGAACTTCCTATGACTACACCTTC
cdr3_aa: CASSPQGTSYDYTF

d_call: .
clone_size: .
j_call: TRBJ2-5
v_call: TRBV6-8
cdr3_nt: TGTGCCAGCAGTTTGGGGGGTCGAGAGACCCAGTACTTC
cdr3_aa: CASSLGGRETQYF

d_call: .
clone_size: .
j_call: TRBJ2-1
v_call: TRBV11-3
cdr3_nt: TGTGCCAGCAGCGATAGTCCAGGGTGGTACTACAATGAGCAGTTCTTC
cdr3_aa: CASSDSPGWYYNEQFF

d_call: TRBD1
clone_size: .
j_call: TRBJ1-2
v_call: TRBV11-3
cdr3_nt: TGTGCCAGCAGACCGGGCAAACAGGGGGCGTTAAATGGCTACACCTTC
cdr3_aa: CASRPGKQGALNGYTF

d_call: .
clone_size: .
j_call: TRBJ1-3
v_call: TRBV15
cdr3_nt: TGTGCCACCAGCAGAGGGGGGTCTGGAAACACCATATATTTT
cdr3_aa: CATSRGGSGNTIYF

d_call: TRBD1
clone_size: once
j_call: TRBJ1-1
v_call: TRBV7-1
cdr3_nt: TGTGCCAGCACCGTGACAGGGTTGAACACTGAAGCTTTCTTT
cdr3_aa: CASTVTGLNTEAFF

d_call: TRBD2
clone_size: .
j_call: TRBJ2-3
v_call: TRBV7-6
cdr3_nt: TGTGCCAGCAGCTTAGCTTCCTTAGCGGGAGGTATCACAGATACGCAGTATTTT
cdr3_aa: CASSLASLAGGITDTQYF

d_call: TRBD1
clone_size: .
j_call: TRBJ2-5
v_call: TRBV6-8
cdr3_nt: TGTGCCAGCAGTATACCGGGACAGCGGTGGTCCCAAGAGACCCAGTACTTC
cdr3_aa: CASSIPGQRWSQETQYF

d_call: .
clone_size: few
j_call: TRBJ2-7
v_call: TRBV30
cdr3_nt: TGTGCCTGGACCCACAAGGGGCGGAGGTACGAGCAGTACTTC
cdr3_aa: CAWTHKGRRYEQYF

d_call: .
clone_size: .
j_call: TRBJ1-6
v_call: TRBV10-3
cdr3_nt: TGTGCCATCAGTGAGGTCAAACGGACCTTTAACTCACCCCTCCACTTT
cdr3_aa: CAISEVKRTFNSPLHF

d_call: .
clone_size: .
j_call: TRBJ2-2
v_call: TRBV11-3
cdr3_nt: TGTGCCAGCAGCCGGCGCCCCTTAGCAGGGTCTATTGACACCGGGGAGCTGTTTTTT
cdr3_aa: CASSRRPLAGSIDTGELFF

d_call: .
clone_size: once
j_call: TRBJ1-2
v_call: TRBV28
cdr3_nt: TGTGCCAGCGGGGGATCGGGTCTGGAATTATATGGCTACACCTTC
cdr3_aa: CASGGSGLELYGYTF

d_call: TRBD1
clone_size: once
j_call: TRBJ1-1
v_call: TRBV5-1
cdr3_nt: TGCGCCAGCAGCTTGGCCGGGACAGGGTCCACTGAAGCTTTCTTT
cdr3_aa: CASSLAGTGSTEAFF

d_call: .
clone_size: .
j_call: TRBJ2-2
v_call: TRBV19
cdr3_nt: TGTGCCAGTAGTATGAGTTTGAACACCGGGGAGCTGTTTTTT
cdr3_aa: CASSMSLNTGELFF

d_call: .
clone_size: few
j_call: TRBJ2-7
v_call: TRBV5-1
cdr3_nt: TGCGCCAGCAGCTTCTTAATGGGGGCCACCTACGAGCAGTACTTC
cdr3_aa: CASSFLMGATYEQYF

d_call: .
clone_size: .
j_call: TRBJ1-1
v_call: TRBV29-1
cdr3_nt: TGCAGCGCGAGGACAGCCGCCACTGAAGCTTTCTTT
cdr3_aa: CSARTAATEAFF

d_call: .
clone_size: few
j_call: TRBJ1-1
v_call: TRBV6-8
cdr3_nt: TGTGCCAGCAGTTACTCTTCAGAACTCATGAACACTGAAGCTTTCTTT
cdr3_aa: CASSYSSELMNTEAFF

d_call: TRBD1
clone_size: .
j_call: TRBJ1-4
v_call: TRBV19
cdr3_nt: TGTGCCAGTACCCCAGGGACAGGCCAGTGGGGTGAAAAACTGTTTTTT
cdr3_aa: CASTPGTGQWGEKLFF

d_call: TRBD1
clone_size: .
j_call: TRBJ2-2
v_call: TRBV5-1
cdr3_nt: TGCGCCAGCAGCCGACAGGGGAGGCCCGGGGAGCTGTTTTTT
cdr3_aa: CASSRQGRPGELFF

d_call: .
clone_size: .
j_call: TRBJ1-4
v_call: TRBV18
cdr3_nt: TGTGCCAGCTCACCTACCGGGGGAAAGAATGAAAAACTGTTTTTT
cdr3_aa: CASSPTGGKNEKLFF

d_call: .
clone_size: .
j_call: TRBJ2-7
v_call: TRBV14
cdr3_nt: TGTGCCAGCAGCCAAGAGACCCCCCCCAGTAAGTCGCCCTACGAGCAGTACTTC
cdr3_aa: CASSQETPPSKSPYEQYF

d_call: TRBD1
clone_size: .
j_call: TRBJ2-7
v_call: TRBV6-8
cdr3_nt: TGTGCCATCAGTGGGGGACAGGGCCCCTACGAGCAGTACTTC
cdr3_aa: CAISGGQGPYEQYF